Shown below are 28 T cell receptor beta chains from a single sample sequenced in a study of cytomegalovirus exposure and HLA in healthy donors. Researchers ran the PCR with 60 Vbeta and 13 Jbeta primers. The protocol was immunoSEQ multiplex PCR, while the TCRdb copy is restricted to in-frame clones and leaves out a portion. The sample carries 160,000 or so clones, around 80% recorded once. The specimen was PBMCs. Receptor source: a female donor in good health and CMV-seronegative.

A word on this clone: The sample has other DNA sequences that encode this CDR3 too. The genes are TRBV9 and TRBJ2-7; the D is unclear. Trimming cost V 2 bases and J 0 bases, with 9 bases left between them. This CDR3 spans 14 amino acids. Germline values: CDR1 SGDLS, CDR2 YYNGEE. The CDR3 nucleotides read TGTGCCAGCAGCGTCGGAGTTAGCTCCTACGAGCAGTACTTC. Translated, it gives CASSVGVSSYEQYF.

The genes are TRBV27 and TRBJ2-2; D gene uncertain. The CDR3 contains 14 residues. The ends were cut back, 3 bases at V and 7 bases at J, with 12 bases in the middle. Per the germline V gene, CDR1 is MNHEY and CDR2 is SMNVEV (reference sequence). The CDR3 region has the DNA TGTGCCAGCAGTTTGCCGCAGGTTAACGGGGAGCTGTTTTTT. This sequence encodes CASSLPQVNGELFF.

The CDR3 is CASRSGSIHRSGRGRTEAFF. The CDR3 bases are TGTGCCAGTCGGTCCGGTAGTATACATCGGTCAGGCAGGGGTCGCACTGAAGCTTTCTTT. The chain couples TRBV19 to TRBJ1-1, with D possibly being TRBD1 (6 bases). Per germline, CDR1 LNHDA and CDR2 SQIVND (reference sequence). Trimming took off 8 bases at V and 4 bases at J, with 35 bases between the two ends. This CDR3 has 20 amino acids.

The chain uses TRBV19 and TRBJ2-6; possible D gene TRBD1, 6 bases. This CDR3 is 15 amino acids long. The V gene lost 7 bases and the J gene lost 1 base, with 11 bases spanning the gap. CDR1 LNHDA and CDR2 SQIVND come from the germline V gene (reference sequence). CDR3 sequence: CASNLDRSGANVLTF. In nucleotides, the CDR3 is TGTGCCAGTAACTTAGACAGGTCTGGGGCCAACGTCCTGACTTTC.

The chain recombines TRBV30 with TRBJ1-5; D perhaps matches TRBD1 (6 bases). CDR3 length: 13 residues. CDR1 is GTSNPN, CDR2 SVGIG, per germline (reference sequence). Trimming shortened V by 8 bases and J by 7 bases, and 18 bases separated the two germline ends. The CDR3 nucleotides read TGTGCCGTATCTAAAGGACAGAGACAGCCCCAGCATTTT. This translates into CAVSKGQRQPQHF.

The chain uses TRBV6-5 and TRBJ2-1, with D tentatively TRBD2 (5 bases). The CDR3 totals 14 residues. Germline V gene lookup returns CDR1 MNHEY and CDR2 SVGAGI. Trimming removed 5 bases at V and 6 bases at J, with 14 bases between. The CDR3 bases are TGTGCCAGCAGTGACAAAGCGGAAGGCAATGAGCAGTTCTTC. Residues: CASSDKAEGNEQFF.

This clone was picked up a small number of times. For the CDR3, the DNA is TGTGCCAGCAGCTTAGACGGGAATGGCTACACCTTC. It specifies CASSLDGNGYTF. V usage is TRBV11-3 and J usage is TRBJ1-2, with D hard to call. CDR3 size: 12 residues. Germline CDR1 reads SGHNT; CDR2 reads YENEEA. V gave up 0 bases and J gave up 6 bases, with 5 bases separating them.

This chain connects TRBV6-1 to TRBJ2-7; perhaps TRBD1 as D (5 bases). The germline V gene has CDR1 MNHNS and CDR2 SASEGT. CDR3 length equals 14 residues. V was shortened by 6 bases and J by 4 bases, with 16 bases between the two germline ends. CDR3 region: CASRGISSGYEQYF. In DNA form, the CDR3 reads TGTGCCAGCAGGGGGATTTCCTCAGGGTACGAGCAGTACTTC.

The CDR3: CAWSVGPGESTDTQYF. DNA of the CDR3: TGTGCCTGGAGTGTAGGTCCAGGGGAAAGCACAGATACGCAGTATTTT. V and J are TRBV30 and TRBJ2-3, with D possibly matching TRBD1 (6 bases). Looked up from germline, CDR1 is GTSNPN and CDR2 is SVGIG (reference sequence). The CDR3 loop spans 16 amino acids. V dropped 0 bases and J dropped 0 bases, with 13 bases sitting between them. The whole variable domain, remainder taken from reference TRBV30 and TRBJ2-3, is SQTIHQWPATLVQPVGSPLSLECTVEGTSNPNLYWYRQAAGRGLQLLFYSVGIGQISSEVPQNLSASRPQDRQFILSSKKLLLSDSGFYLCAWSVGPGESTDTQYFGPGTRLTVL.

This clone was picked up a small number of times. This chain uses TRBV9 with TRBJ1-1; a possible D gene is TRBD1 (5 bases). Trimming left V 7 bases short and J 4 bases short, with 14 bases between. This CDR3 comprises 13 residues. Germline V gene data show CDR1 as SGDLS and CDR2 as YYNGEE. The CDR3 region has the DNA TGTGCCAGCGGCGGGGGAGGGGCCACTGAAGCTTTCTTT. This encodes CASGGGGATEAFF. Full variable domain (outside the CDR3, taken from reference TRBV9 and TRBJ1-1): DSGVTQTPKHLITATGQRVTLRCSPRSGDLSVYWYQQSLDQGLQFLIQYYNGEERAKGNILERFSAQQFPDLHSELNLSSLELGDSALYFCASGGGGATEAFFGQGTRLTVV.

The J gene is TRBJ1-2, the V gene TRBV6-5; D ambiguous. This CDR3 has 13 amino acids. Germline lookup yields CDR1 MNHEY and CDR2 SVGAGI. V lost 2 bases, J lost 7 bases, and 11 bases lay in between. CDR3 amino acids: CASSYEGSSGYTF. The DNA for the CDR3 is TGTGCCAGCAGTTACGAGGGTTCCTCTGGCTACACCTTC.

The chain is built from TRBV18 and TRBJ1-4; 7 nucleotides match TRBD1. This CDR3 is 16 amino acids long. V was pared by 3 bases and J by 8 bases, with 12 bases of the junction left unmatched. Looked up from germline, CDR1 is KGHSH and CDR2 is LQKENI. In DNA, the CDR3 is TGTGCCAGCTCACCCCAACTCGACAGGGTCGGGGAAAAACTGTTTTTT. Protein: CASSPQLDRVGEKLFF.

This rearrangement joins TRBV25-1 to TRBJ1-4; D is perhaps TRBD1 (6 bases). V was shortened by 3 bases and J by 3 bases, with 17 bases between the two germline ends. From germline, CDR1 is MGHDK and CDR2 SYGVNS. The CDR3 consists of 17 residues. CDR3 nucleotide sequence: TGTGCCAGCAGTGATTTGGGGGCCCTTGGGGCTAATGAAAAACTGTTTTTT. Protein sequence: CASSDLGALGANEKLFF.

The chain couples TRBV11-2 to TRBJ2-1; 12 bases match TRBD2. Germline V gives CDR1 SGHAT, CDR2 FQNNGV. The CDR3 has 14 residues. V shed 5 bases and J 7 bases; nucleotides not matched to a gene: 3. Here the CDR3 reads CASSITSGGNEQFF. The CDR3 DNA reads TGTGCCAGCAGCATAACTAGCGGGGGGAATGAGCAGTTCTTC. The variable domain in full, with the rest retrieved from reference TRBV11-2 and TRBJ2-1, is EAGVAQSPRYKIIEKRQSVAFWCNPISGHATLYWYQQILGQGPKLLIQFQNNGVVDDSQLPKDRFSAERLKGVDSTLKIQPAKLEDSAVYLCASSITSGGNEQFFGPGTRLTVL.

V usage is TRBV5-1 and J usage is TRBJ2-5; D unresolved. The germline V gene encodes CDR1 SGHRS and CDR2 YFSETQ. Trimming cost V 1 base and J 5 bases, with 9 bases left between them. The CDR3 covers 13 residues. In nucleotides, the CDR3 is TGCGCCAGCAGCTTGTACACCTGGGAGACCCAGTACTTC. Its translation: CASSLYTWETQYF. Looking up the rest from reference TRBV5-1 and TRBJ2-5 gives the full variable domain: KAGVTQTPRYLIKTRGQQVTLSCSPISGHRSVSWYQQTPGQGLQFLFEYFSETQRNKGNFPGRFSGRQFSNSRSEMNVSTLELGDSALYLCASSLYTWETQYFGPGTRLLVL.

The chain recombines TRBV7-6 with TRBJ2-3; weak D call: TRBD2 (6 bases). Trimming removed 1 base at V and 4 bases at J, with 6 bases between. The CDR3 consists of 13 residues. Germline lookup yields CDR1 SGHVS and CDR2 FNYEAQ. The CDR3 spells CASSLGGADTQYF. CDR3 nucleotide sequence: TGTGCCAGCAGCTTAGGGGGGGCAGATACGCAGTATTTT.

The chain joins TRBV5-1 to TRBJ2-7; 7 bases match TRBD2. Germline V CDR1 and CDR2: SGHRS, YFSETQ. Losses at the gene ends were 0 bases for V and 6 bases for J; bases not matched to a gene: 9. The CDR3 is 15 amino acids. CDR3 nucleotides: TGCGCCAGCAGCTTGGGTGGGTCTAGCGGAGGCGAGCAGTACTTC. Its protein is CASSLGGSSGGEQYF.

The V and J genes are TRBV28 and TRBJ2-5; 13 bases align to TRBD2. This CDR3 has 16 amino acids. J gave up 4 bases and V 6 bases, and 8 bases lay outside the gene matches. The germline CDR1 and CDR2 sequences are MDHEN and SYDVKM. CDR3 coding DNA: TGTGCCAGCAGACCTTCGGGACTAGCGGGAACAGAGACCCAGTACTTC. It translates to CASRPSGLAGTETQYF.

This clone was recorded once. This chain joins TRBV2 and TRBJ2-1, with 8 positions matching TRBD1. CDR1 SNHLY and CDR2 FYNNEI come from the germline V gene. The CDR3 totals 16 residues. The V segment lost 3 bases and the J segment 1 base; nucleotides outside the gene matches: 5. The CDR3 loop is CASSDLTGVSYNEQFF. The CDR3 bases are TGTGCCAGCAGTGACCTGACAGGGGTGTCCTACAATGAGCAGTTCTTC.

The V gene is TRBV28, the J gene TRBJ2-2, with 7 bases that match TRBD1. The CDR3 runs 14 residues. From germline, CDR1 is MDHEN and CDR2 SYDVKM. After removal of 4 bases from V and 4 bases from J, the junction contained 3 bases not matched to a gene. The chain's CDR3 is CASSSNRGTGELFF. Written as DNA, the CDR3 is TGTGCCAGCAGTTCGAACAGGGGCACCGGGGAGCTGTTTTTT.

This clone was seen a single time. The chain recombines TRBV28 with TRBJ1-4, with 9 nucleotides matching TRBD1. Germline assignment: CDR1 MDHEN and CDR2 SYDVKM. V shed 2 bases and J 7 bases; nucleotides not matched to a gene: 8. This CDR3 is built from 16 residues. DNA for the CDR3: TGTGCCAGCAGTTTACTCGGGACAGGGAACTTTGAAAAACTGTTTTTT. This gives the protein CASSLLGTGNFEKLFF.

With regard to this clone: Other DNA sequences within the sample encode an identical CDR3. The rearrangement links TRBV7-2 to TRBJ2-5, with TRBD2 as a possible D gene (5 bases). Germline CDR1 reads SGHTA; CDR2 reads FQGNSA. Trimming pared 5 bases from V and 1 base from J, leaving 8 bases between. The CDR3 length is 13 residues. The CDR3 sequence: CASSRTPQETQYF. The CDR3 DNA reads TGTGCCAGCAGCCGGACTCCCCAAGAGACCCAGTACTTC.

The J gene is TRBJ2-7, the V gene TRBV7-2; tentatively, D is TRBD2 (6 bases). V gave up 4 bases and J gave up 4 bases, with 17 bases separating them. The CDR3 is made up of 15 amino acids. Germline V gene data show CDR1 as SGHTA and CDR2 as FQGNSA. The CDR3 region is CASSSAGIATYEQYF. CDR3 nucleotide sequence: TGTGCCAGCAGCTCCGCGGGGATAGCGACGTACGAGCAGTACTTC.

The chain couples TRBV5-1 to TRBJ2-7, with TRBD1 matching over 12 bases. Germline CDR1 reads SGHRS; CDR2 reads YFSETQ. Unmatched junction bases numbered 2, after V lost 4 bases and J lost 3 bases. This CDR3 contains 14 residues. The CDR3 loop reads CASSGTGGGYEQYF. The CDR3 nucleotides read TGCGCCAGCAGCGGGACAGGGGGCGGCTACGAGCAGTACTTC. Based on the CDR3 plus reference TRBV5-1 and TRBJ2-7, the full variable domain is KAGVTQTPRYLIKTRGQQVTLSCSPISGHRSVSWYQQTPGQGLQFLFEYFSETQRNKGNFPGRFSGRQFSNSRSEMNVSTLELGDSALYLCASSGTGGGYEQYFGPGTRLTVT.

The rearrangement links TRBV6-5 to TRBJ1-1; no clear D. V lost 4 bases to trimming and J lost 5 bases, with 17 bases between them. Germline loops: CDR1 MNHEY, CDR2 SVGAGI. The CDR3 covers 15 residues. The CDR3 coding sequence is TGTGCCAGCAGTTCAAGAGACCCCGGGAATACTGAAGCTTTCTTT. Its translation: CASSSRDPGNTEAFF.

V gene TRBV4-3 combines with J gene TRBJ2-1; 12 bases are a match to TRBD2. Unmatched junction bases numbered 11, after V lost 4 bases and J lost 7 bases. Germline CDR1 is LGHNA and CDR2 is YSLEER. This CDR3 contains 17 residues. Here the CDR3 reads CASSRIGLAGSNNEQFF. Here the CDR3 DNA reads TGCGCCAGCAGCCGGATAGGACTAGCGGGGTCTAATAATGAGCAGTTCTTC.

In its sample, this clone was seen a few times. The chain employs TRBV9 and TRBJ2-1; the match to TRBD2 covers 15 bases. Germline trimming cut 3 bases from V and 5 bases from J; bases unmatched to any gene: 18. Germline V gene lookup returns CDR1 SGDLS and CDR2 YYNGEE. This CDR3 is built from 21 residues. The CDR3: CASSAPLAAGTSGRFDNEQFF. CDR3 bases: TGTGCCAGCAGCGCCCCCCTTGCCGCCGGGACTAGCGGGAGGTTCGACAATGAGCAGTTCTTC.

The chain joins TRBV9 to TRBJ2-7; D is possibly TRBD2 (7 bases). Trimming removed 0 bases at V and 1 base at J, with 11 bases between. The CDR3 spans 15 residues. CDR1 is SGDLS, CDR2 YYNGEE, per germline. The DNA for the CDR3 is TGTGCCAGCAGCGTAGTGGGGGGGCCGTCCTACGAGCAGTACTTC. The encoded protein is CASSVVGGPSYEQYF.